This T cell receptor beta chain was identified in a study of blood T cell repertoires in COVID-19. Study as a whole: From T cells, B-cell-depleted T cells, or PBMCs came the material, which was cDNA or gDNA.

The CDR3 has 13 residues. Losses at the gene ends were 6 bases for V and 7 bases for J; bases not matched to a gene: 9. Original analysis: Amplified reference gene primers provided the basis for estimating nucleated cell counts. Libraries were prepared by immunoSEQ multiplex PCR; TCRdb keeps only in-frame clonotypes and omits some of them. D and trimming come from the DNA, and the V and J calls and clone size come from that table. This table has roughly 63,000 clones, 75% to 90% appearing once. Material: peripheral blood. This chain joins TRBV12-3 or TRBV12-4 and TRBJ2-7; TRBD1 matches 7 bases. The TCR was taken from a human donor in a cohort sampled during active COVID-19. CDR3 in DNA: TGTGCCAGCAGGTCGACAGGGTTATCTGAGCAGTACTTC. It is translated as CASRSTGLSEQYF.